This paragraph covers one T cell receptor (beta chain) sequence. It has no known antigen specificity. Within one base of it there is no much larger clone, and no base qualities were kept. This sample was taken from a study of control samples from healthy donors and cancer patients (dated by TCRdb to 2018 to 2021). The germline V gene provides CDR1 MNHEY and CDR2 SVGAGI. Relative to germline, V is 0 bases shorter and J is 0 bases shorter, with 9 bases between their ends. The CDR3 holds 15 amino acids from the cysteine to the phenylalanine. Of the read, only the CDR3 DNA is kept; its 45 bases are in frame from base 1. Libraries were built with the immunoSEQ multiplex PCR assay. TCRdb re-hosts the immuneACCESS table, in-frame sequences only. Its copies lack some clones; in the studies checked, an unresolved V gene accounts for under half of them, and the cause for the rest is not known. The sample table shows approximately 140,000 clones, and around 85% are seen once. The ten largest clones represent roughly 8.4% of the sample.

The receptor's source is a young woman in good health. Sequenced: blood. The chain couples TRBV6-5 to TRBJ2-7; no D gene is confidently identified. Here is the DNA: TGTGCCAGCAGTTACTCAGGGCGGAGCTCCTACGAGCAGTACTTC. Its translation is CASSYSGRSSYEQYF.